Given below is one TCR beta chain in context. Its antigen is still unknown. The record originates from a study of blood T cells in healthy people across ages. Study findings and constraints: The donors' CMV status was not determined, possibly confounding changes in expanded clonotypes.

CDR1 and CDR2 (germline): LGHNA, YSLEER. The CDR3 is 13 amino acids. V gave up 4 bases and J gave up 5 bases, with 12 bases separating them. With a J-beta primer mix and a sample-barcoded 5' primer, a second PCR ran 7 to 11 cycles. TCRdb recomputed calls from the 5' RACE reads with MiXCR, one row per CDR3 protein. The data contain 700,000 to 800,000 distinct CDR3 sequences, more than 40% of them singletons. The TCR originated in a woman aged 60 to 75 in good health. This chain connects TRBV4-3 to TRBJ2-7, with D tentatively TRBD2 (5 bases). The specimen sequenced was blood. CDR3 in amino acids: CASSPGVRNEQYF. CDR3 DNA sequence: TGCGCCAGCAGCCCCGGGGTCCGTAACGAGCAGTACTTC.